What follows are 26 T cell receptor beta chains derived from one specimen sequenced in a study of T cells in Graves' hyperthyroidism and ophthalmopathy. Amplification of TCR beta CDR3 regions used RNA as the template. The primer set for the first-round RT-PCR of the TCR CDR3 was HTBI. One entry per CDR3 protein, called by TCRdb with MiXCR from the multiplex PCR reads. The profile covers around 450,000 distinct CDR3 sequences, with 15% to 18% appearing a single time and roughly 7.4% taken by the ten largest. The sequenced material came from blood. These receptors came from a woman under 30 with Graves' hyperthyroidism.

The V call is TRBV20-1, the J call TRBJ1-2, with D possibly TRBD1 on 5 matching bases. V was cut by 6 bases and J by 1 base, with 36 bases left in between. Germline V gene lookup returns CDR1 DFQATT and CDR2 SNEGSKA (reference sequence). This CDR3 is 21 amino acids long. CDR3 coding DNA: TGCAGTGCCCCTAGTAAAGGGGCCCCAATGGCCTTACCGGGGGTTAACTATGGCTACACCTTC. It codes for CSAPSKGAPMALPGVNYGYTF.

The table lists this clonotype with many counts. This chain uses TRBV6-1 with TRBJ2-1; tentatively, D is TRBD2 (6 bases). The CDR3 is made up of 14 amino acids. The V gene's germline CDR1 is MNHNS and CDR2 SASEGT. V was trimmed by 6 bases and J by 2 bases, leaving 11 bases between them. For the CDR3, the DNA is TGTGCCAGCAGGAAGTGGACTACCTACAATGAGCAGTTCTTC. Amino acids: CASRKWTTYNEQFF.

This clonotype occurred many times. The CDR3 is CSVEENPGTGEQYF. The CDR3 bases are TGCAGCGTTGAAGAAAATCCAGGGACGGGCGAGCAGTACTTC. The V gene is TRBV29-1, the J gene TRBJ2-7; D tentatively fits TRBD1 or TRBD2 (5 bases each). In germline, CDR1 is SQVTM, CDR2 ANQGSEA. The CDR3 covers 14 residues. The germline V and J ends were trimmed by 0 bases and 6 bases, with 15 bases remaining between them.

This clonotype has ten or more counts. The chain couples TRBV10-2 to TRBJ1-3; D gene unclear. V gave up 5 bases and J gave up 0 bases, with 5 bases separating them. Germline lookup yields CDR1 WSHSY and CDR2 SAAADI. This CDR3 spans 13 amino acids. The CDR3 reads CASSSTSGNTIYF. CDR3 nucleotides: TGCGCCAGCAGTTCGACCTCTGGAAACACCATATATTTT.

This clonotype came up many times. V usage is TRBV6-5 and J usage is TRBJ1-5; 10 nucleotides line up with TRBD1. The V segment lost 2 bases and the J segment 5 bases; nucleotides outside the gene matches: 0. Germline V CDR1 and CDR2: MNHEY, SVGAGI. The CDR3 spans 14 residues. DNA for the CDR3: TGTGCCAGCAGTTACGGGACAGGGGATCAGCCCCAGCATTTT. Translating it yields CASSYGTGDQPQHF.

This clonotype was counted ten times or more. V usage is TRBV2 and J usage is TRBJ1-5; D uncertain. The CDR3 is 18 amino acids. The V end lost 2 bases, the J end lost 0 bases, and 17 bases lay between the germline ends. Germline CDR1 and CDR2: SNHLY and FYNNEI. CDR3 coding DNA: TGTGCCAGCAGTGAACCGGGCCGAGGGTCAGTTAGCAATCAGCCCCAGCATTTT. It translates to CASSEPGRGSVSNQPQHF. Drawing the rest from reference TRBV2 and TRBJ1-5, the complete variable domain is EPEVTQTPSHQVTQMGQEVILRCVPISNHLYFYWYRQILGQKVEFLVSFYNNEISEKSEIFDDQFSVERPDGSNFTLKIRSTKLEDSAMYFCASSEPGRGSVSNQPQHFGDGTRLSIL.

Comment on this clonotype: This may be a read error, as it is one base from a much larger clone. The chain has TRBV10-3 and TRBJ1-1; D remains ambiguous. Trimming pared 4 bases from V and 1 base from J, leaving 10 bases between. In germline, CDR1 is ENHRY, CDR2 SYGVKD. The CDR3 covers 14 residues. CDR3 sequence: CAISGDGRNTEAFF. Here the CDR3 DNA reads TGTGCCATCAGTGGCGACGGACGGAACACTGAAGCTTTCTTT.

This clonotype occurred many times. This chain joins TRBV7-2 and TRBJ1-5; a possible D gene is TRBD1 (6 bases). Trimming took off 1 base at V and 2 bases at J, with 9 bases between the two ends. Per the germline V gene, CDR1 is SGHTA and CDR2 is FQGNSA. There are 15 residues in the CDR3. The CDR3 sequence is CASSLGTVGNQPQHF. Written as DNA, the CDR3 is TGTGCCAGCAGCTTAGGGACAGTCGGCAATCAGCCCCAGCATTTT.

This chain uses TRBV12-3 or TRBV12-4 with TRBJ2-1, with TRBD2 identical over 13 bases. This CDR3 has 15 residues. V trimming: 5 bases; J trimming: 10 bases; junction bases outside the gene matches: 8. The CDR3 sequence is CASSPLAGGPKEQFF. CDR3 nucleotides: TGTGCCAGCAGTCCACTAGCGGGGGGGCCTAAGGAGCAGTTCTTC.

In its sample, this clonotype was seen many times. This chain joins TRBV15 and TRBJ1-5, with no clear D. CDR1 is LNHNV, CDR2 YYDKDF, per germline (reference sequence). The CDR3 has 15 amino acids. The V and J ends lost 0 bases and 0 bases respectively, with 6 bases between them. CDR3 region: CATSREGSSNQPQHF. In nucleotides, the CDR3 is TGTGCCACCAGCAGAGAGGGTAGTAGCAATCAGCCCCAGCATTTT.

This clonotype occurred a few times. The chain combines TRBV3-1 with TRBJ2-7; no firm D call. Germline V lookup: CDR1 LGHDT, CDR2 YNNKEL (reference sequence). V lost 0 bases and J lost 0, with 9 bases in between. The CDR3 is made up of 15 amino acids. The CDR3 protein is CASSQDNGISYEQYF. The CDR3 coding sequence is TGTGCCAGCAGCCAAGATAACGGTATCTCCTACGAGCAGTACTTC.

In DNA form, the CDR3 reads TGTGCCAGCAGATTGCGGGACAGTTTCACCGGGGAGCTGTTTTTT. Residues: CASRLRDSFTGELFF. The chain employs TRBV12-3 or TRBV12-4 and TRBJ2-2, with D tentatively TRBD1 (7 bases). The CDR3 has 15 residues. The V end lost 6 bases, the J end lost 4 bases, and 15 bases lay between the germline ends.

This chain uses TRBV3-1 with TRBJ1-1; tentatively, D is TRBD1 (6 bases). Germline lookup yields CDR1 LGHDT and CDR2 YNNKEL (reference sequence). V was clipped by 6 bases and J by 0 bases, with 17 bases between them. This CDR3 contains 16 residues. This CDR3 is CASSLSGGAVNTEAFF. The CDR3 nucleotides are TGTGCCAGCAGTCTCTCCGGGGGGGCCGTGAACACTGAAGCTTTCTTT.

The V gene is TRBV20-1, the J gene TRBJ2-1, with TRBD2 identical over 8 bases. The CDR3 has 13 amino acids. V shed 3 bases, J shed 3 bases, and the junction held 1 base outside the gene matches. The germline gives CDR1 DFQATT, CDR2 SNEGSKA (reference sequence). CDR3 residues: CSASGGGYNEQFF. DNA of the CDR3: TGCAGTGCTAGCGGGGGGGGCTACAATGAGCAGTTCTTC.

This clonotype was picked up many times. This sequence joins TRBV29-1 and TRBJ2-1, with D possibly being TRBD1 (7 bases). CDR3 length equals 14 residues. Germline CDR1 and CDR2: SQVTM and ANQGSEA. V was clipped by 4 bases and J by 3 bases, with 13 bases between them. This CDR3 reads CSVGRRGDYNEQFF. In DNA, the CDR3 is TGCAGCGTTGGACGCAGGGGGGACTACAATGAGCAGTTCTTC.

V is TRBV6-2 or TRBV6-3 and J is TRBJ2-1; no reliable D call. Trimming took off 2 bases at V and 7 bases at J, with 6 bases between the two ends. Per the germline V gene, CDR1 is MNHEY and CDR2 is SVGEGT. CDR3 length equals 12 residues. CDR3 in amino acids: CASSYTENEQFF. In nucleotides, the CDR3 is TGTGCCAGCAGTTACACCGAAAATGAGCAGTTCTTC.

The J gene is TRBJ1-5, the V gene TRBV12-3 or TRBV12-4, with a possible D match to TRBD1 (5 bases). CDR3 length: 13 residues. The ends were cut back, 6 bases at V and 9 bases at J, with 15 bases in the middle. The chain's CDR3 is CASSGTGNSPQHF. CDR3 sequence (DNA): TGTGCCAGCAGCGGGACGGGGAATTCGCCCCAGCATTTT.

The chain uses TRBV5-6 and TRBJ2-1; D could derive from TRBD1 or TRBD2 (6 bases each). Trimming took 0 bases from V and 6 from J, leaving 13 bases between them. CDR3 length: 15 amino acids. Germline CDR1 is SGHDT and CDR2 is YYEEEE. The CDR3 bases are TGTGCCAGCAGCTTGGGGGGGGCAGGAGTCAATGAGCAGTTCTTC. Protein sequence: CASSLGGAGVNEQFF.

CDR3 DNA sequence: TGTGCCAGTAGTATTAAGGGGGGGATAATGAACACTGAAGCTTTCTTT. Amino acids: CASSIKGGIMNTEAFF. The chain has TRBV19 and TRBJ1-1, with D possibly matching TRBD1 (6 bases). The germline V and J ends were trimmed by 3 bases and 0 bases, with 14 bases remaining between them. Germline V gene sequence: CDR1 LNHDA, CDR2 SQIVND (reference sequence). The CDR3 is made up of 16 amino acids.

This clonotype was counted many times. The chain uses TRBV3-1 and TRBJ2-1; no clear D gene. Germline V CDR1 and CDR2: LGHDT, YNNKEL (reference sequence). The CDR3 loop spans 15 amino acids. Deletions cut 0 bases from V and 0 bases from J, with 6 bases between. This CDR3 reads CASSQESLSYNEQFF. The DNA of the CDR3 is TGTGCCAGCAGCCAAGAATCGCTCTCCTACAATGAGCAGTTCTTC.

The genes are TRBV4-1 and TRBJ2-2; unclear D gene. The V gene's germline CDR1 is MGHRA and CDR2 YSYEKL. Trimming pared 4 bases from V and 9 bases from J, leaving 15 bases between. The CDR3 totals 14 residues. The CDR3 DNA follows: TGCGCCAGCAGCCGCGTTGTTGAGGATCGGGAGCTGTTTTTT. This gives the protein CASSRVVEDRELFF.

The J gene is TRBJ1-4, the V gene TRBV30; the D is unclear. Germline CDR1 GTSNPN, CDR2 SVGIG (reference sequence). The V gene lost 0 bases and the J gene lost 4 bases, with 6 bases spanning the gap. This CDR3 has 13 residues. Written as DNA, the CDR3 is TGTGCCTGGAGTGTAGGTCATAATGAAAAACTGTTTTTT. Translation: CAWSVGHNEKLFF.

The CDR3 here is CASSRGQGAKEQYF. Here the CDR3 DNA reads TGCGCCAGCAGCCGAGGACAGGGGGCAAAAGAGCAGTACTTC. This sequence joins TRBV4-1 and TRBJ2-7; the match to TRBD1 covers 11 bases. Germline-derived CDR1 and CDR2 are MGHRA and YSYEKL. Unmatched junction bases numbered 6, after V lost 4 bases and J lost 7 bases. This CDR3 is built from 14 residues.

This clonotype was found a few times. The chain is built from TRBV3-1 and TRBJ1-3; no reliable D call. This CDR3 comprises 17 residues. Trimming cost V 1 base and J 4 bases, with 17 bases left between them. Germline V gene lookup returns CDR1 LGHDT and CDR2 YNNKEL (reference sequence). The CDR3 reads CASSQVGGSGPGNTIYF. The CDR3 nucleotides read TGTGCCAGCAGCCAAGTAGGAGGATCCGGGCCCGGAAACACCATATATTTT.

This clonotype was seen ten or more times. The chain is built from TRBV6-1 and TRBJ1-1, with a weak D call TRBD1 (6 bases). Germline lookup yields CDR1 MNHNS and CDR2 SASEGT. Trimming took 4 bases from V and 6 from J, leaving 18 bases between them. The CDR3 is made up of 15 amino acids. The CDR3 sequence: CASSAPETGAAEAFF. In DNA form, the CDR3 reads TGTGCCAGCAGTGCCCCGGAGACAGGTGCCGCTGAAGCTTTCTTT.

On this clonotype itself: This sequence may be a read error, since a much larger clone differs from it by one base. The rearrangement joins TRBV7-3 to TRBJ2-3; 14 bases line up with TRBD2. The V gene's germline CDR1 is SGHTA and CDR2 FQGTGA. The CDR3 totals 16 residues. The CDR3 sequence: CASNQLTSGREDTQYF. CDR3 sequence (DNA): TGCGCCAGCAACCAACTGACTAGCGGGAGGGAAGATACGCAGTATTTT.